The rows below give T cell receptor beta chains drawn from one sample of a study of neurological immune-mediated disorders. A single record per CDR3 protein comes from TCRdb applying MiXCR to the 5' RACE reads. The table shows about 60,000 distinct CDR3 sequences, with nearly 10% occurring only once. Material: PBMCs. These receptors originate from a man aged 25-40 years in good health. The CDR3 runs from the conserved cysteine through the conserved F or W. A D gene is named only where the DNA matches it firmly. A clone size is listed for some rows: how often the clone was seen (once, few, many), or a class if it is expanded.

clone_size j_call v_call d_call cdr3_nt cdr3_aa
NA TRBJ2-7 TRBV3-1 NA TGTGCCAGCAGCCCGCGGGAAGCCTACGAGCAGTACTTC CASSPREAYEQYF
many TRBJ2-5 TRBV4-1 NA TGCGCCAGCAGCCTTCTGGCGCTCGGAACAGAGACCCAGTACTTC CASSLLALGTETQYF
many TRBJ2-4 TRBV5-6 NA TGTGCCAGCAGCCCTAGGGGGGCGGCCAAAAACATTCAGTACTTC CASSPRGAAKNIQYF
many TRBJ2-1 TRBV20-1 TRBD2 TGCAGTGCTTTGACTAGCGGGAGTATAAATGAGCAGTTCTTC CSALTSGSINEQFF
many TRBJ2-3 TRBV5-1 NA TGCGCCAGCAGCCCCAACCAAGACCCTAGCACAGATACGCAGTATTTT CASSPNQDPSTDTQYF
many TRBJ2-1 TRBV24-1 TRBD1 TGTGCCACCAGGGACAGGGCATACAATGAGCAGTTCTTC CATRDRAYNEQFF
many TRBJ1-4 TRBV2 NA TGTGCCAGCGGGGGGATTACGAATGAAAAACTGTTTTTT CASGGITNEKLFF
many TRBJ2-3 TRBV20-1 TRBD2 TGCAGTGCTTCCCCCGTTAGCGGGACCACAGATACGCAGTATTTT CSASPVSGTTDTQYF
many TRBJ2-3 TRBV28 NA TGTGCCAGCATGACAGGAGGGGTCATAGATACGCAGTATTTT CASMTGGVIDTQYF
many TRBJ2-3 TRBV5-6 NA TGTGCCAGCAGCGAGGGGCGAATTCGGGATACGCAGTATTTT CASSEGRIRDTQYF
many TRBJ2-5 TRBV6-5 TRBD1 TGTGCCAGCAGTCCCGGGACAGGGGGACTAGAGTACTTC CASSPGTGGLEYF
many TRBJ2-2 TRBV28 NA TGTGCCAGCAGTGCCCATGTGGGGGCCGGGGAGCTGTTTTTT CASSAHVGAGELFF
NA TRBJ2-3 TRBV4-2 TRBD2 TGTGCCAGCAGTCCGACTAGCGGGATGAGCACAGATACGCAGTATTTT CASSPTSGMSTDTQYF
many TRBJ1-3 TRBV12-3/TRBV12-4 NA TGTGCCAGCAGTTACGCCTCTGGAAACACCATATATTTT CASSYASGNTIYF
many TRBJ1-1 TRBV15 NA TGTGCCACCAGCAGGGTGAGGGGCGACACTGAAGCTTTCTTT CATSRVRGDTEAFF
many TRBJ2-2 TRBV28 NA TGTGCCAGCAGAGCACTAGTCGGCTCGGTAAACGAAAACACCGGGGAGCTGTTTTTT CASRALVGSVNENTGELFF
many TRBJ1-4 TRBV7-2 NA TGTGCCAGCAGCTTGGGCAGGGTGGGTGAAAAACTGTTTTTT CASSLGRVGEKLFF
NA TRBJ2-3 TRBV2 TRBD2 TGTGCCGGACGACTAGCGGGCGGGGATACGCAGTATTTT CAGRLAGGDTQYF
many TRBJ2-3 TRBV10-3 NA TGTGCCATCAGGAGGGAATCAGATACGCAGTATTTT CAIRRESDTQYF
many TRBJ2-6 TRBV5-5 NA TGTGCCAGCAGCTTGTATGGGGCTAGCTCTGGGGCCAACGTCCTGACTTTC CASSLYGASSGANVLTF
many TRBJ2-1 TRBV24-1 NA TGTGCCACCAGTGATCCTTACAATGAGCAGTTCTTC CATSDPYNEQFF
many TRBJ2-5 TRBV24-1 NA TGTGCCACCGGTAGATCAGGGGTACAAGAGACCCAGTACTTC CATGRSGVQETQYF
many TRBJ1-5 TRBV20-1 TRBD1 TGCAGTGGAACGGACAGGTACTACAGCAATCAGCCCCAGCATTTT CSGTDRYYSNQPQHF
many TRBJ1-2 TRBV28 NA TGTGCCAGCAGTTTGACGCTAAACTATGGCTACACCTTC CASSLTLNYGYTF
many TRBJ2-7 TRBV13 NA TGTGCCAGCAGCTTATCTGGCAACCTCGGCGAGCAGTACTTC CASSLSGNLGEQYF
many TRBJ1-1 TRBV28 NA TGTGCCAGCAGTTTACGGTCCGTGTCGAGGGGCACTGAAGCTTTCTTT CASSLRSVSRGTEAFF
many TRBJ1-6 TRBV4-1 NA TGCGCCAGCAGCCAGACCTCCCGGGACCCTCCTTCACCCCTCCACTTT CASSQTSRDPPSPLHF
many TRBJ2-3 TRBV20-1 TRBD2 TGCAGTGCTCCCCAGACTAGCGGCACAGATACGCAGTATTTT CSAPQTSGTDTQYF
many TRBJ2-7 TRBV7-2 NA TGTGCCAGCAGCGGACAGGAGCAGTACTTC CASSGQEQYF
NA TRBJ2-1 TRBV18 NA TGTGCCAGCTCTCCTTTCGGGGAGCAGTTCTTC CASSPFGEQFF
many TRBJ1-1 TRBV5-1 TRBD1 TGCGCCAGCAGCTCCGAGGGGGCTAGAAGTACTGAAGCTTTCTTT CASSSEGARSTEAFF
many TRBJ1-1 TRBV5-6 TRBD1 TGTGCCAGCAGTCAGGGGGGAATAAACACTGAAGCTTTCTTT CASSQGGINTEAFF